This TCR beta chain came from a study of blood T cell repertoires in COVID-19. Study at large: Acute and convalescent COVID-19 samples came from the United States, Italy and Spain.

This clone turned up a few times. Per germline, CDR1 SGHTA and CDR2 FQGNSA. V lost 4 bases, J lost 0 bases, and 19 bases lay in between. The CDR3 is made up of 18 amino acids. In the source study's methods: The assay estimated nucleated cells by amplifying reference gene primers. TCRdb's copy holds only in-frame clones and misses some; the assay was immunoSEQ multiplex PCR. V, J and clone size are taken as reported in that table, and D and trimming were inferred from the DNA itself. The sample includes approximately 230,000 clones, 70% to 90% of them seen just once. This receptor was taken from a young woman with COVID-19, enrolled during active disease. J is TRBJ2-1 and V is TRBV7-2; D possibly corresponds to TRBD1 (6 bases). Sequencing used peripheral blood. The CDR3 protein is CASSSRSWRTVSYNEQFF. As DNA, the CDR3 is TGTGCCAGCAGCTCCAGGAGCTGGCGGACAGTCTCCTACAATGAGCAGTTCTTC.